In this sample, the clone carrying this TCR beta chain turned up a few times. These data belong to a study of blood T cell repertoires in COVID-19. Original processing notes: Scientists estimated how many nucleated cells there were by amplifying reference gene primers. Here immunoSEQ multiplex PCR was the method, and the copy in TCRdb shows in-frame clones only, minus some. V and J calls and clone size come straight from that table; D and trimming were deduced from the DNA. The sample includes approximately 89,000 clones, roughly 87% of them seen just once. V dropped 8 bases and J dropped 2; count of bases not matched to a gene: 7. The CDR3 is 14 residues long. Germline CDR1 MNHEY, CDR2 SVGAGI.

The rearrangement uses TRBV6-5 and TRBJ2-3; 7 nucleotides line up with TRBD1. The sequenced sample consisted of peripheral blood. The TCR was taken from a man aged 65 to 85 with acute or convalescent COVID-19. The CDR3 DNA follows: TGTGCCAGCGCTAGGGGACAGCCCACAGATACGCAGTATTTT. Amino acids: CASARGQPTDTQYF.